One sample yielded the 15 T cell receptor beta chains listed below, sequenced in a study of graft-versus-host responses after intestinal transplantation. For these receptors, no antigen is known. Produced via immunoSEQ multiplex PCR; TCRdb's table is partial and in-frame only. The table lists tens of thousands of clones, around 87% of them singletons. This material consisted of unstimulated CD8+ T cells sorted from spleen or lymph node cells, taken before transplant. The receptor source for this set is a human donor who was the organ donor for an intestinal transplant.

The rearrangement joins TRBV28 to TRBJ1-2; a weak D match, TRBD1 (6 bases). Trimming cost V 5 bases and J 4 bases, with 23 bases left between them. The CDR3 is 17 residues long. Germline V lookup: CDR1 MDHEN, CDR2 SYDVKM. The DNA for the CDR3 is TGTGCCAGCAGTCTCTACCCCGAGGGGGACCGATTCTATGGCTACACCTTC. This translates into CASSLYPEGDRFYGYTF.

The chain carries TRBV5-6 and TRBJ2-1; TRBD1 might be the D (5 bases). Trimming removed 4 bases from V and 9 bases from J, with 14 bases in between. The CDR3 extends over 13 amino acids. CDR1 and CDR2 from the germline V gene are SGHDT and YYEEEE. The CDR3 spells CASSLEGASEQFF. The CDR3 DNA reads TGTGCCAGCAGCCTGGAAGGGGCTAGTGAGCAGTTCTTC. Filled out from reference TRBV5-6 and TRBJ2-1, the complete variable domain reads DAGVTQSPTHLIKTRGQQVTLRCSPKSGHDTVSWYQQALGQGPQFIFQYYEEEERQRGNFPDRFSGHQFPNYSSELNVNALLLGDSALYLCASSLEGASEQFFGPGTRLTVL.

This rearrangement joins TRBV27 to TRBJ1-2, with TRBD1 matching over 10 bases. V shed 5 bases, J shed 7 bases, and the junction held 7 bases outside the gene matches. Germline lookup yields CDR1 MNHEY and CDR2 SMNVEV (reference sequence). This CDR3 is built from 14 residues. Written as DNA, the CDR3 is TGTGCCAGCAGTGAGACAGGGGGCGCGGGTGGCTACACCTTC. Translated, it gives CASSETGGAGGYTF.

The chain has TRBV28 and TRBJ1-6; D is unresolved. Germline-derived CDR1 and CDR2 are MDHEN and SYDVKM. The CDR3 covers 20 residues. V was pared by 3 bases and J by 2 bases, with 23 bases between. The CDR3, as DNA: TGTGCCAGCAGTTTCGCCCGCCCGCGGGGTCCTCACACCTATAATTCACCCCTCCACTTT. The encoded protein is CASSFARPRGPHTYNSPLHF. Complete variable domain (other parts from reference TRBV28 and TRBJ1-6): DVKVTQSSRYLVKRTGEKVFLECVQDMDHENMFWYRQDPGLGLRLIYFSYDVKMKEKGDIPEGYSVSREKKERFSLILESASTNQTSMYLCASSFARPRGPHTYNSPLHFGNGTRLTVT.

This rearrangement joins TRBV29-1 to TRBJ1-1; 7 bases fit TRBD1. V shed 1 base and J 2 bases; nucleotides not matched to a gene: 10. In germline, CDR1 is SQVTM, CDR2 ANQGSEA. The CDR3 sequence is 16 residues long. The CDR3 sequence: CSVEVRTGFLNTEAFF. CDR3 bases: TGCAGCGTTGAAGTTAGGACAGGTTTCCTTAACACTGAAGCTTTCTTT.

The rearrangement uses TRBV5-8 and TRBJ1-1; D not resolved. The germline V and J ends were trimmed by 6 bases and 2 bases, with 5 bases remaining between them. This CDR3 spans 11 amino acids. The germline V gene encodes CDR1 SGHTS and CDR2 YDEGEE. The CDR3 nucleotides read TGTGCCAGCACCGTAAACACTGAAGCTTTCTTT. The encoded protein is CASTVNTEAFF.

The chain joins TRBV5-1 to TRBJ1-6, with D tentatively TRBD1 (6 bases). In germline, CDR1 is SGHRS, CDR2 YFSETQ. The CDR3 sequence is 15 residues long. V lost 1 base and J 9 bases, leaving 14 bases between the germline ends. CDR3 region: CASSLSPGEGSPLHF. As DNA, the CDR3 is TGCGCCAGCAGCTTGAGTCCAGGGGAGGGTTCACCCCTCCACTTT.

This clone was picked up many times. The chain carries TRBV19 and TRBJ1-2; 8 nucleotides agree with TRBD1. This CDR3 has 17 amino acids. Germline assignment: CDR1 LNHDA and CDR2 SQIVND (reference sequence). Losses at the gene ends were 4 bases for V and 0 bases for J; bases not matched to a gene: 10. CDR3 sequence reads: CASSTNRQGNPNYGYTF. The CDR3 nucleotides read TGTGCCAGTAGTACGAACAGACAGGGGAACCCTAACTATGGCTACACCTTC.

V gene TRBV6-5 combines with J gene TRBJ2-3; 8 bases line up with TRBD2. The CDR3 has 14 residues. Trimming took 5 bases from V and 8 from J; bases not matched to a gene: 9. Germline assignment: CDR1 MNHEY and CDR2 SVGAGI. This CDR3 is CASSRAGTRGTQYF. CDR3 in DNA: TGTGCCAGCAGTCGCGCCGGGACTAGGGGTACGCAGTATTTT.

The chain employs TRBV5-6 and TRBJ1-6, with 7 bases fitting TRBD1. V trimming: 0 bases; J trimming: 10 bases; junction bases outside the gene matches: 10. The CDR3 spans 16 residues. In germline, CDR1 is SGHDT, CDR2 YYEEEE. The CDR3 loop is CASSLEAGGLLSPLHF. CDR3 in DNA: TGTGCCAGCAGCTTGGAAGCAGGGGGTTTATTATCACCCCTCCACTTT.

This clone was picked up one time. The chain combines TRBV7-8 with TRBJ2-7; tentative D call: TRBD1 (6 bases). The CDR3 loop spans 14 amino acids. CDR1 is SGHVS, CDR2 FQNEAQ, per germline. V was cut by 4 bases and J by 0 bases, with 10 bases left in between. CDR3 loop: CASSSTGSSYEQYV. CDR3 sequence (DNA): TGTGCCAGCAGCTCGACAGGAAGCTCCTACGAGCAGTACGTC.

The chain links TRBV6-1 to TRBJ2-7; 10 bases match TRBD1. The CDR3 runs 14 residues. The trim removed 3 bases at V and 3 bases at J, leaving 2 bases unmatched. CDR1 is MNHNS, CDR2 SASEGT, per germline. This chain's CDR3 is CASSETGGYYEQYV. The CDR3 DNA is TGTGCCAGCAGTGAGACAGGGGGCTACTACGAGCAGTACGTC.

This clone showed up just a few times. The chain joins TRBV19 to TRBJ1-3; 7 bases are shared with TRBD1. Per the germline V gene, CDR1 is LNHDA and CDR2 is SQIVND (reference sequence). V trimming: 3 bases; J trimming: 2 bases; junction bases outside the gene matches: 4. The CDR3 runs to 15 residues. In nucleotides, the CDR3 is TGTGCCAGTAGTATGGGGACAGCGACTGGAAACACCATATATTTT. As protein: CASSMGTATGNTIYF. The variable domain in full, with the rest retrieved from reference TRBV19 and TRBJ1-3, is DGGITQSPKYLFRKEGQNVTLSCEQNLNHDAMYWYRQDPGQGLRLIYYSQIVNDFQKGDIAEGYSVSREKKESFPLTVTSAQKNPTAFYLCASSMGTATGNTIYFGEGSWLTVV.

The gene calls are TRBV6-1 and TRBJ2-5; TRBD2 matches at 14 bases. The CDR3 is 15 amino acids. In germline, CDR1 is MNHNS, CDR2 SASEGT. The ends lost 4 bases at V and 2 bases at J; junction bases unmatched: 0. CDR3 nucleotides: TGTGCCAGCAGTGGACTAGCGGGGGGGCAAGAGACCCAGTACTTC. It yields the protein CASSGLAGGQETQYF.

The chain links TRBV7-9 to TRBJ1-2; 7 positions agree with TRBD1. V shed 3 bases, J shed 0 bases, and the junction held 7 bases outside the gene matches. The CDR3 totals 16 residues. Germline-derived CDR1 and CDR2 are SEHNR and FQNEAQ (reference sequence). The DNA of the CDR3 is TGTGCCAGCAGCTTTACCCAAGGGGGCCCTAACTATGGCTACACCTTC. As protein: CASSFTQGGPNYGYTF.